The rows below give T cell receptor beta chains drawn from one sample of a study of T cell clones after liver transplantation. Some clones are missing from TCRdb's copy, which holds only in-frame ones; the method was immunoSEQ multiplex PCR. Among tens of thousands of clones listed, about 80% were seen once. The material sequenced was CD4+ T cells from blood, taken 12 months after liver transplant. All receptors derive from a human patient who received a liver transplant. A subset of T cells may come from the graft donor. The CDR3 runs from the conserved cysteine through the conserved F or W. Fields, in order: J gene, V gene, CDR3 protein.

>TRBJ1-1|TRBV6-1
CASSGRRGRTEAFF
>TRBJ2-3|TRBV28
CASSWGQADTQYF
>TRBJ1-4|TRBV28
CASSPLGGTGGDKLFF
>TRBJ2-5|TRBV7-8
CASSLQWGSETQYF
>TRBJ1-1|TRBV7-8
CASSIERVNTEAFF
>TRBJ1-1|TRBV27
CASSYRHPGAGEAFF
>TRBJ1-2|TRBV6-1
CASSEPLEAGNYGYTF
>TRBJ1-5|TRBV21-1
CASSKLGRGGNQPQHF
>TRBJ1-4|TRBV19
CASGTAINEKLFF
>TRBJ2-5|TRBV28
CASSFLDRKETQYF
>TRBJ2-3|TRBV4-3
CASSQAAPFSPGTDTQYF
>TRBJ2-7|TRBV5-1
CANSLVTGGGSYEQYF
>TRBJ2-5|TRBV7-8
CASSPHVRAPDQETQYF
>TRBJ1-2|TRBV7-8
CASSHGGPAGYTF
>TRBJ2-1|TRBV25-1
CASSEFSGVYNEQFF
>TRBJ2-5|TRBV5-4
CASSPMAYGETQYF
>TRBJ2-4|TRBV14
CASSQGPGQLAKNIQYF
>TRBJ1-3|TRBV5-1
CASSLRETDPGNTIYF
>TRBJ2-7|TRBV27
CASSLKGQPTYEQYF
>TRBJ2-7|TRBV28
CASSLRREQYF
>TRBJ1-1|TRBV10-1
CASSGTFGTEAFF
>TRBJ2-1|TRBV9
CASSVAGKGEQFF
>TRBJ2-3|TRBV6-5
CASRFPGADTQYF
>TRBJ2-3|TRBV7-2
CASSLGLTSTDTQYF
>TRBJ1-1|TRBV7-2
CASSPYLGAVGTEAFF
>TRBJ2-1|TRBV21-1
CASISSGLEQFF
>TRBJ2-1|TRBV9
CASSVVQGGRNEQFF
>TRBJ1-2|TRBV9
CASSQAAGGYTF
>TRBJ2-3|TRBV9
CASNPWTGTDTQYF
>TRBJ1-3|TRBV27
CASSFRGGLPGNTIYF
>TRBJ1-5|TRBV10-3
CAISEGLQPQHF
>TRBJ2-1|TRBV15
CATSREGLAGVNDEQFF
>TRBJ1-4|TRBV9
CASSPRAATNEKLFF
>TRBJ2-1|TRBV18
CASSPRLAETYNEQFF
>TRBJ1-4|TRBV5-1
CASSPGRGTNEKLFF
>TRBJ2-7|TRBV21-1
CASSPGRSYEQYF
>TRBJ2-5|TRBV9
CASSVEASGTLKETQYF
>TRBJ2-1|TRBV5-1
CASSQGLAGGPYNEQFF
>TRBJ2-5|TRBV11-3
CASSSTRGETQYF
>TRBJ2-3|TRBV18
CASSPFGLAGGTDTQYF
>TRBJ2-5|TRBV18
CASSPGPLETQYF
>TRBJ1-3|TRBV5-1
CASSQGQGAGNTIYF
>TRBJ1-1|TRBV6-5
CASSSPGTVRTEAFF
>TRBJ2-1|TRBV5-4
CASSFSTNEQFF
>TRBJ1-1|TRBV5-6
CASSLFTLNTEAFF
>TRBJ1-2|TRBV6-5
CASSYIRTANYGYTF
>TRBJ2-1|TRBV9
CASSARGSYNEQFF
>TRBJ1-3|TRBV28
CASSRGSSGNTIYF
>TRBJ1-1|TRBV9
CASSVTPGGSGTEAFF
>TRBJ2-7|TRBV10-3
CAISRIQGAVYEQYF
>TRBJ2-5|TRBV11-2
CASSLGLQETQYF
>TRBJ2-1|TRBV5-1
CASSVTTSGRARNEQFF
>TRBJ2-1|TRBV10-3
CAISESRDRGVNEQFF
>TRBJ2-1|TRBV2
CASSRTGTSLISEQFF
>TRBJ2-1|TRBV28
CASNSASYNEQFF
>TRBJ1-1|TRBV15
CATSRGGTASRSDTEAFF
>TRBJ1-1|TRBV28
CASSLPHLEAFF